This TCR beta chain was observed in a study of blood T cell repertoires in COVID-19. Assay used: immunoSEQ multiplex PCR; TCRdb lists only in-frame clones, some missing. The sample includes some 16,000 clones, around 94% of them seen just once. Germline CDR1 and CDR2: ENHRY and SYGVKD. This CDR3 is 16 amino acids long. V lost 5 bases, J lost 0 bases, and 17 bases lay in between. Sequenced sample: peripheral blood. The source of this sequence is a human donor in a cohort sampled during active COVID-19. The chain links TRBV10-3 to TRBJ2-7, with TRBD1 as a possible D gene (6 bases). The CDR3 reads CAISYSGAPTSYEQYF. CDR3 DNA sequence: TGTGCCATCAGTTACTCAGGGGCTCCTACCTCCTACGAGCAGTACTTC.